This T cell receptor (beta chain) derives from a study of response to subunit inactivated influenza vaccine. V dropped 5 bases and J dropped 5 bases, with 10 bases sitting between them. Looked up from germline, CDR1 is MNHNS and CDR2 is SASEGT. The CDR3 loop spans 13 amino acids. TCRdb itself ran the RT-PCR reads through MiXCR, one entry per CDR3 protein. The sample lists 530,000 or so distinct CDR3 sequences, about 11% occurring once. In the case of this clonotype: Its antigen remains unknown.

Findings and caveats of the study: The authors proposed limited new T cell recruitment per seasonal influenza vaccination.

The sequenced sample was PBMCs from blood, obtained on the day of vaccination. V and J are TRBV6-1 and TRBJ2-1; maybe TRBD2 (5 bases). This sequence was found in a man aged 45 to 65 who received an inactivated influenza vaccine. CDR3 nucleotide sequence: TGTGCCAGCAGTCAAAATAGCGACAATGAGCAGTTCTTC. Amino acid sequence: CASSQNSDNEQFF.